This TCR beta chain was retrieved from a study of monozygotic twins with cystic fibrosis. TCRdb's copy holds only in-frame clones and misses some; the assay was immunoSEQ multiplex PCR. The data show almost 20,000 clones, 91% seen once. As concerns this clone: The antigen is not known.

Trimming took 5 bases from V and 0 from J; bases not matched to a gene: 5. The CDR3 length is 15 residues. CDR1 and CDR2 (germline): SGHTS, YDEGEE. Study-wide results and limits: Co-twins had the most similar V usage for 13 of 16 pairs, J for 8. Age, concordance and disease severity did not associate with shared CDR3 numbers.

The sample comprised blood. This receptor was obtained from a girl aged 2-9 years with cystic fibrosis. The chain uses TRBV5-8 and TRBJ1-5, with TRBD1 matching 7 bases. The CDR3 region is CASRRYRGSNQPQHF. The CDR3 bases are TGTGCCAGCAGGCGCTACAGGGGTAGCAATCAGCCCCAGCATTTT.